A single sample gave rise to the 21 T cell receptor beta chains below, sequenced in a study of T cell clonality in common variable immunodeficiency. Sequenced by immunoSEQ multiplex PCR; TCRdb stores in-frame clones only, minus some. This repertoire holds about 81,000 clones, and none appear only once. The sample consisted of peripheral blood mononuclear cells. All receptors come from a person aged 18-70 years in good health.

This clone was detected ten times or more. The missing CDR3 end, 3 residues past where the read stops, is filled in from the germline J gene. The chain has TRBV29-1 and TRBJ2-5, with TRBD1 matching 8 bases. CDR1 is SQVTM and CDR2 is ANQGSEA in the germline V gene. V gave up 3 bases and J gave up 4 bases; unmatched junction bases: 10. This CDR3 region has 15 residues. CDR3 bases read: TGCAGCGTTGAGTATCGGGACAGGTCCGGAGAGACC. It encodes CSVEYRDRSGET. The full CDR3 protein reads CSVEYRDRSGETQYF.

A note on this clone: The CDR3 end falls 3 residues outside the read, so it is completed with the germline J gene. The chain combines TRBV19 with TRBJ2-5, with 7 bases that match TRBD1. Per the germline V gene, CDR1 is LNHDA and CDR2 is SQIVND (reference sequence). The CDR3 is 13 amino acids. V was clipped by 7 bases and J by 6 bases; unmatched bases: 8. The CDR3 here is CASTTGVYQTQYF. CDR3 bases read: TGTGCCAGTACCACAGGGGTGTATCAGACC.

This clone was detected ten times or more. The CDR3 is cut off 3 residues early in the read; its end comes from the germline J gene. This rearrangement joins TRBV7-3 to TRBJ2-3; 8 bases fit TRBD2. Germline trimming cut 2 bases from V and 6 bases from J; bases unmatched to any gene: 4. The germline CDR1 and CDR2 sequences are SGHTA and FQGTGA. This CDR3 comprises 14 residues. The CDR3 protein is CASSLAGGADTQYF. The part of the CDR3 DNA that was read is TGTGCCAGCAGCTTAGCGGGAGGTGCTGATACG.

The sample holds a few counts of this clone. Read data end 3 residues before the CDR3 end; the end is taken from the germline J gene. The V call is TRBV6-4, the J call TRBJ2-2, with 14 bases matching TRBD2. With V trimmed by 4 bases and J by 7 bases, 2 bases remained unmatched. The germline CDR1 and CDR2 sequences are MRHNA and SNTAGT. This CDR3 has 15 residues. The DNA read from the CDR3 is TGTGCCAGCAGTGCCGGGACTAGCGGGAGCGGGGAG. Translation gives CASSAGTSGSGE. The complete CDR3 protein is CASSAGTSGSGELFF.

There are many counts of this clone. The CDR3 goes on 3 residues after the read ends, and that part is filled in from the germline J gene. This chain uses TRBV30 with TRBJ1-6; D perhaps matches TRBD1 (5 bases). Per the germline V gene, CDR1 is GTSNPN and CDR2 is SVGIG (reference sequence). V gave up 4 bases and J gave up 9 bases, with 13 bases separating them. This CDR3 spans 13 amino acids. The covered CDR3 bases are TGTGCCTGGACTGGGGGGGACGGTTCACCC. Translated, it gives CAWTGGDGSP. The full CDR3 is CAWTGGDGSPLHF.

This clone was seen more than once but under ten times. The CDR3 is cut off 3 residues early in the read; its end comes from the germline J gene. This chain connects TRBV11-1 to TRBJ2-7; a weak D match, TRBD1 (6 bases). Germline CDR1 reads SGHAT; CDR2 reads FQDESV (reference sequence). This CDR3 spans 14 amino acids. Trimming pared 5 bases from V and 5 bases from J, leaving 16 bases between. CDR3 DNA, as far as it was read: TGTGCCAGCAGCCCCGCCAGGGGTCCCCACGAG. Translation gives CASSPARGPHE. The whole CDR3 reads CASSPARGPHEQYF. Combining the CDR3 with reference TRBV11-1 and TRBJ2-7 gives the whole variable domain EAEVAQSPRYKITEKSQAVAFWCDPISGHATLYWYRQILGQGPELLVQFQDESVVDDSQLPKDRFSAERLKGVDSTLKIQPAELGDSAMYLCASSPARGPHEQYFGPGTRLTVT.

This clone was seen many times. The read ends 3 residues early relative to the CDR3; the germline J gene fills the gap. This chain uses TRBV19 with TRBJ2-5; no clear D gene. Trimming pared 4 bases from V and 5 bases from J, leaving 11 bases between. This CDR3 has 13 amino acids. Germline V lookup: CDR1 LNHDA, CDR2 SQIVND (reference sequence). The CDR3 sequence: CASSNHAEETQYF. CDR3 DNA, as far as it was read: TGTGCCAGTAGTAACCACGCGGAGGAGACC.

This clone was recorded many times. The CDR3 goes on 3 residues after the read ends, and that part is filled in from the germline J gene. The chain couples TRBV20-1 to TRBJ2-3; 10 bases agree with TRBD2. V was pared by 4 bases and J by 4 bases, with 5 bases of the junction left unmatched. The CDR3 runs 14 residues. The germline V gene has CDR1 DFQATT and CDR2 SNEGSKA (reference sequence). The CDR3 protein is CSATKREGSDTQYF. Partial CDR3 DNA: TGCAGTGCTACAAAGCGGGAGGGTTCAGATACG.

There are many counts of this clone. From the germline J gene comes the end of the CDR3, since the read stops 3 residues before it. The V and J genes are TRBV19 and TRBJ2-7, with TRBD1 identical over 9 bases. CDR3 length equals 15 residues. After removal of 6 bases from V and 0 bases from J, the junction contained 6 bases not matched to a gene. From germline, CDR1 is LNHDA and CDR2 SQIVND (reference sequence). Incomplete CDR3 DNA: TGTGCCAGTAGAGCCACAGGGGGCAGCTCCTACGAG. It specifies CASRATGGSSYE. The whole CDR3 region reads CASRATGGSSYEQYF.

A note on this clone: Sequencing ends 3 residues short of the CDR3 end; the germline J gene provides the rest. The V and J genes are TRBV29-1 and TRBJ1-3; D gene ambiguous. Per the germline V gene, CDR1 is SQVTM and CDR2 is ANQGSEA. V was trimmed by 2 bases and J by 3 bases, leaving 8 bases between them. The CDR3 runs to 13 residues. The DNA read from the CDR3 is TGCAGCGTTGAAACCGGGGTTGGAAACACC. Translating gives CSVETGVGNT. The whole CDR3 reads CSVETGVGNTIYF.

This clone was seen ten or more times. From the germline J gene comes the end of the CDR3, since the read stops 3 residues before it. The V gene is TRBV19, the J gene TRBJ2-5; 11 bases are shared with TRBD2. The length of the CDR3 is 18 residues. Trimming at V came to 4 bases and at J to 4 bases, leaving 14 bases not matched to a gene. Germline V lookup: CDR1 LNHDA, CDR2 SQIVND (reference sequence). The DNA read from the CDR3 is TGTGCCAGTAGTACGGAGGGGACTAGCGGACCTATGGGAGAGACC. Its protein product is CASSTEGTSGPMGET. The CDR3 in full is CASSTEGTSGPMGETQYF.

This clone was picked up many times. The read comes to an end 3 residues before the CDR3 does, leaving the germline J gene to fill in the end. The V gene is TRBV18, the J gene TRBJ2-4; D gene ambiguous. Germline CDR1 is KGHSH and CDR2 is LQKENI. V lost 0 bases, J lost 0 bases, and 9 bases lay in between. The CDR3 extends over 16 amino acids. The CDR3 spells CASSPPAGLAKNIQYF. The DNA read from the CDR3 is TGTGCCAGCTCACCACCGGCAGGTCTAGCCAAAAACATT.

This clone has a count of ten or more. Sequencing ends 3 residues short of the CDR3 end; the germline J gene provides the rest. This chain connects TRBV7-9 to TRBJ2-2; D is unclear. The V gene's germline CDR1 is SEHNR and CDR2 FQNEAQ (reference sequence). Trimming removed 5 bases from V and 4 bases from J, with 11 bases in between. The CDR3 contains 14 residues. The CDR3 loop reads CASSPSEFTGELFF. CDR3 DNA, as far as it was read: TGTGCCAGCAGCCCCAGCGAGTTCACCGGGGAG. The complete variable domain, with remaining parts taken from reference TRBV7-9 and TRBJ2-2, reads DTGVSQNPRHKITKRGQNVTFRCDPISEHNRLYWYRQTLGQGPEFLTYFQNEAQLEKSRLLSDRFSAERPKGSFSTLEIQRTEQGDSAMYLCASSPSEFTGELFFGEGSRLTVL.

There are many counts of this clone. Coverage ceases 3 residues before the CDR3 finishes, and the germline J gene fills in the end. J is TRBJ2-7 and V is TRBV5-1; 8 nucleotides align to TRBD1. Germline lookup yields CDR1 SGHRS and CDR2 YFSETQ. This CDR3 region has 15 residues. Trimming removed 1 base from V and 5 bases from J; junction bases left unmatched: 8. The CDR3 is CASSLYGTGPDEQYF. The part of the CDR3 DNA that was read is TGCGCCAGCAGCTTGTATGGGACAGGACCCGACGAG.

This clone occurred many times. From the germline J gene comes the end of the CDR3, since the read stops 3 residues before it. The chain couples TRBV7-2 to TRBJ1-1, with TRBD1 as a possible D gene (5 bases). V lost 0 bases and J 3 bases, leaving 17 bases between the germline ends. Germline values: CDR1 SGHTA, CDR2 FQGNSA. This CDR3 is built from 17 residues. This chain's CDR3 is CASSLALGSAGHTEAFF. The covered CDR3 bases are TGTGCCAGCAGCTTAGCACTTGGGTCGGCAGGGCACACTGAA.

A note on this clone: The junction differs from germline at one of its ends, possibly a read error. The read ends 3 residues before the CDR3 terminus; that terminus is restored from the germline J gene. V gene TRBV13 combines with J gene TRBJ2-2; 12 bases agree with TRBD2. The CDR3 is made up of 16 amino acids. The germline V gene has CDR1 PRHDT and CDR2 FYEKMQ (reference sequence). CDR3 sequence: CAGSRLAGVIPGELFF. Partial CDR3 DNA: TGTGCCGGCAGTAGACTAGCGGGAGTTATCCCCGGGGAG. Using reference TRBV13 and TRBJ2-2 for the parts outside the CDR3, the full variable domain is AAGVIQSPRHLIKEKRETATLKCYPIPRHDTVYWYQQGPGQDPQFLISFYEKMQSDKGSIPDRFSAQQFSDYHSELNMSSLELGDSALYFCAGSRLAGVIPGELFFGEGSRLTVL.

About this clone itself: Read coverage stops 3 residues before the CDR3 terminus; the germline J gene supplies the remainder. The chain couples TRBV19 to TRBJ2-2; TRBD2 is a possible D gene (6 bases). CDR1 and CDR2 (germline): LNHDA, SQIVND (reference sequence). V lost 7 bases, J lost 4 bases, and 16 bases lay in between. The CDR3 is 15 amino acids. The CDR3 bases that were read are TGTGCCAGTACCGATTGGAGGGCGGGCACCGGGGAG. Translating it yields CASTDWRAGTGE. The whole CDR3 sequence is CASTDWRAGTGELFF.

This clone occurred many times. Read data end 3 residues before the CDR3 end; the end is taken from the germline J gene. The chain has TRBV29-1 and TRBJ2-3; a weak D match, TRBD1 (5 bases). This CDR3 comprises 13 residues. Looked up from germline, CDR1 is SQVTM and CDR2 is ANQGSEA. The germline V and J ends were trimmed by 2 bases and 4 bases, with 10 bases remaining between them. CDR3 sequence reads: CSVEKGNPDTQYF. The sequenced CDR3 bases are TGCAGCGTTGAAAAGGGGAATCCAGATACG.

This clone was seen at least ten times. The read falls 3 residues short of the CDR3 end, and the missing part is taken from the germline J gene. The chain combines TRBV19 with TRBJ1-1, with D possibly TRBD1 on 6 matching bases. CDR1 LNHDA and CDR2 SQIVND come from the germline V gene (reference sequence). Trimming took off 5 bases at V and 4 bases at J, with 14 bases between the two ends. This CDR3 is built from 14 residues. Partial CDR3 DNA: TGTGCCAGTAGTCTACAGGGTGAGGGCACTGAA. Translating gives CASSLQGEGTE. The complete CDR3 sequence is CASSLQGEGTEAFF.

At least ten counts were recorded for this clone. The observed sequence ends 3 residues before the CDR3 terminus, with the missing tail filled in from the germline J gene. The chain recombines TRBV7-3 with TRBJ2-7; no clear D. V was pared by 5 bases and J by 3 bases, with 11 bases between. This CDR3 is 13 amino acids long. CDR1 is SGHTA and CDR2 is FQGTGA in the germline V gene. The DNA read from the CDR3 is TGTGCCAGCAGCCCGTCAATCGGCTACGAG. Encoded protein: CASSPSIGYE. The whole CDR3 sequence is CASSPSIGYEQYF.

This clone was picked up many times. From the germline J gene comes the end of the CDR3, since the read stops 3 residues before it. J is TRBJ2-7 and V is TRBV20-1; 13 positions match TRBD2. Germline V lookup: CDR1 DFQATT, CDR2 SNEGSKA (reference sequence). CDR3 length: 15 amino acids. V lost 4 bases and J lost 2; bases outside the gene matches: 5. CDR3 DNA, as far as it was read: TGCAGTGCTAACGACGGGACTAGCGGGACCTACGAG. The encoded protein is CSANDGTSGTYE. The CDR3 in its entirety is CSANDGTSGTYEQYF.